This T cell receptor (beta chain) is drawn from a study of early T cells in non-severe SARS-CoV-2 infection. In the study overall: Chains stayed unpaired after sequencing of bulk RNA from unsorted whole blood. General study findings and limits: VDJdb matches were skewed toward anti-spike CD8 T cell responses.

CDR1 KGHSH and CDR2 LQKENI come from the germline V gene. The V end was cut by 4 bases, the J end by 4 bases, with 13 bases between. The CDR3 covers 14 residues. Each single cDNA molecule received a unique molecular identifier. TCRdb re-called the 5' RACE reads with MiXCR, one entry per CDR3 protein. This table has fewer than 50,000 distinct CDR3 sequences, roughly an eighth appearing once. Many counts were recorded for this clonotype. Its specificity is unknown. Sequences were obtained from whole blood. V gene TRBV18 combines with J gene TRBJ2-5; unclear D gene. The TCR was taken from an adult who was a healthcare worker with PCR-confirmed SARS-CoV-2 infection or an uninfected control (not recorded which). Written as DNA, the CDR3 is TGTGCCAGCTCACTAACCCCTAGAGGAGAGACCCAGTACTTC. The encoded protein is CASSLTPRGETQYF.